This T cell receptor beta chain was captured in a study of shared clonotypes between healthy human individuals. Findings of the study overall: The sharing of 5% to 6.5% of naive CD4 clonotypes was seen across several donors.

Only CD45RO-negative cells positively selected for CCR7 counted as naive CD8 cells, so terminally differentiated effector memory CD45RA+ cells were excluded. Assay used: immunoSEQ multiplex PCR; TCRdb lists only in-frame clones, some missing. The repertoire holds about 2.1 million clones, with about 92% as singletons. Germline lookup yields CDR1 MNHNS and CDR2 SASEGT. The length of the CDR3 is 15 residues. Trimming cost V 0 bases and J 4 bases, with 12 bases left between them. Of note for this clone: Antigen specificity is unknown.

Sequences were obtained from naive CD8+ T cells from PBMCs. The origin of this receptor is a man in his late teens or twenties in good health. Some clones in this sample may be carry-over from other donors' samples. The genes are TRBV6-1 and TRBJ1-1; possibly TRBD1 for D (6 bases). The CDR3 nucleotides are TGTGCCAGCAGTGAAGCGGGCCTCAGGGGCACTGAAGCTTTCTTT. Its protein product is CASSEAGLRGTEAFF.